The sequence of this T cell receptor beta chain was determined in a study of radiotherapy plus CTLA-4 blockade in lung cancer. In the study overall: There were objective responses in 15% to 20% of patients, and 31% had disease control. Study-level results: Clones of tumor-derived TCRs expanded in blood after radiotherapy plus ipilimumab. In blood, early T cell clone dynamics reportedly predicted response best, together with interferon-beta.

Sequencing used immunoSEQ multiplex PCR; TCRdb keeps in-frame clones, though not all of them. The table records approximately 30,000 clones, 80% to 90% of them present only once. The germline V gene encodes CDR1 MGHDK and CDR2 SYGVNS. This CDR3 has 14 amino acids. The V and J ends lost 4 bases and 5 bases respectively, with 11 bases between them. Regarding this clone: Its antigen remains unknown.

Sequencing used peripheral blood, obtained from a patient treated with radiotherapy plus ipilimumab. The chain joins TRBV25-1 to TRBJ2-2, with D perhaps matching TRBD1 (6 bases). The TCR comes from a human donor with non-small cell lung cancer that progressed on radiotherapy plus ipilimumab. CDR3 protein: CASSVEGVTGELFF. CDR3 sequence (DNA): TGTGCCAGCAGTGTCGAGGGGGTAACCGGGGAGCTGTTTTTT.